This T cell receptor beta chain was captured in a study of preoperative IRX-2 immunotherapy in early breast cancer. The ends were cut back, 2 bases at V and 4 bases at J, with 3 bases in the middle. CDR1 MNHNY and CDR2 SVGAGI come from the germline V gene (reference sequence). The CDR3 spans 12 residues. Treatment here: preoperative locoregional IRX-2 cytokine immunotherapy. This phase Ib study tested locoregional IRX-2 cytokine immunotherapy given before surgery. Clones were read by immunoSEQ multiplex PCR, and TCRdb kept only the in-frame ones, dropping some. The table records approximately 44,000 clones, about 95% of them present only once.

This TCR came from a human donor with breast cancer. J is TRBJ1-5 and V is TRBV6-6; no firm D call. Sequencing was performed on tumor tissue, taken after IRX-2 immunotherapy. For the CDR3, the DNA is TGTGCCAGCAGTTACGAGAATCAGCCCCAGCATTTT. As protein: CASSYENQPQHF.